This entry features one T cell receptor beta chain sequence. The sample originates from a study of cytomegalovirus exposure and HLA in healthy donors. With 0 bases removed from V and 3 bases from J, the gap between germline ends came to 12 bases. The CDR3 consists of 16 residues. The V gene's germline CDR1 is LNHDA and CDR2 SQIVND (reference sequence). The method was immunoSEQ multiplex PCR; TCRdb's version includes in-frame clones alone and lacks a portion of them. The sample yields about 140,000 clones, 80% to 90% seen once. The TCR was taken from a man between 18 and 29 years old in good health and CMV-seronegative. The sequenced material came from PBMCs. The genes are TRBV19 and TRBJ1-5, with D perhaps TRBD1 (6 bases). The CDR3 here is CASSIEQGFFNQPQHF. The CDR3 nucleotides are TGTGCCAGTAGTATAGAACAGGGTTTTTTCAATCAGCCCCAGCATTTT. Full variable domain (missing parts from reference TRBV19 and TRBJ1-5): DGGITQSPKYLFRKEGQNVTLSCEQNLNHDAMYWYRQDPGQGLRLIYYSQIVNDFQKGDIAEGYSVSREKKESFPLTVTSAQKNPTAFYLCASSIEQGFFNQPQHFGDGTRLSIL.